This T cell receptor (beta chain) appears in the sequencing data of a study of PD-1 blockade in classical Hodgkin lymphoma. Study conclusions and caveats: The drivers behind the repertoire differences, possibly disease activity or prior therapy, remain undefined. According to reports, newly diagnosed patients had lower baseline TCR diversity than healthy donors, and relapsed/refractory patients had lower baseline TCR diversity still. Exclusion was applied to patients who started nivolumab under 1 year after ASCT.

This clone came up once. Its antigen is not known. Libraries were prepared by immunoSEQ multiplex PCR; TCRdb keeps only in-frame clonotypes and omits some of them. Among 25,000 to 30,000 clones listed, around 80% were seen once. Stated time point: cycle 4 day 1 (C4D1), after less than seven weeks of nivolumab. Brentuximab vedotin exposure varied among the patients, all of whom had relapsed after autologous stem cell transplantation. The CDR3 spans 14 residues. Trimming left V 0 bases short and J 4 bases short, with 11 bases between. Germline CDR1 reads SGHNT; CDR2 reads YYREEE (reference sequence). The chain combines TRBV5-4 with TRBJ2-7; no firm D call. This receptor was identified in a human donor with classical Hodgkin lymphoma. Sequenced material: peripheral blood mononuclear cells (PBMCs), taken before the fourth cycle of nivolumab. CDR3: CASSLGGNRYEQYF. In DNA, the CDR3 is TGTGCCAGCAGCTTGGGGGGAAACCGTTACGAGCAGTACTTC.